This TCR beta chain was obtained from a study of T cells in Graves' hyperthyroidism and ophthalmopathy. As for the study in general: Once the initial diagnosis was made, peripheral blood was obtained before any treatment.

TCR beta CDR3 region amplification was performed from RNA transcripts. A first-round RT-PCR of the TCR CDR3 used the HTBI primer set. TCRdb recomputed calls from the multiplex PCR reads with MiXCR, one row per CDR3 protein. Of about 280,000 distinct CDR3 sequences listed, 20% to 30% are singletons. V dropped 5 bases and J dropped 9; count of bases not matched to a gene: 12. The CDR3 is 15 residues long. CDR1 and CDR2 from the germline V gene are ENHRY and SYGVKD. Isolation of PBMCs was performed on approximately 10 ml fresh peripheral blood. This clonotype was recorded at least ten times. Its specificity is unknown. Overall study findings and caveats: From stable hyperthyroidism, ophthalmopathy was separated by a 13 V-J model. Most clonotypes expanded in thyroid above 0.001 were likewise present in blood.

This clonotype originated in a man between 35 and 55 years old with Graves' hyperthyroidism that later progressed to Graves' ophthalmopathy. Sequencing input: blood. The rearrangement uses TRBV10-3 and TRBJ2-5; 10 nucleotides align to TRBD2. The CDR3 DNA reads TGTGCCATCAGTAGCGGGAGGGCCCGGGGCGAGGCCCAGTACTTC. This codes for CAISSGRARGEAQYF.